This is a list of T cell receptor beta chains from one sample in a study of cytomegalovirus exposure and HLA in healthy donors. Assay used: immunoSEQ multiplex PCR; TCRdb lists only in-frame clones, some missing. Its clone listing holds about 82,000 clones. Sequencing was carried out using PBMCs. These receptors were obtained from a woman in her 30s in good health and CMV-seronegative. Each CDR3 is given with its conserved first and last residue. D genes are given only for firm matches.

j_gene,d_gene,v_gene,CDR3aa,CDR3nt
TRBJ2-1,TRBD2,TRBV30,CASGTSESSDNEQFF,TGTGCCTCTGGGACTAGCGAGAGCTCCGACAATGAGCAGTTCTTC
TRBJ2-1,TRBD1,TRBV30,CAWRVHRGLEQFF,TGTGCCTGGAGGGTCCACAGGGGGCTAGAGCAGTTCTTC
TRBJ1-2,TRBD1,TRBV2,CASSGDSYGYTF,TGTGCCAGCAGTGGGGACAGCTATGGCTACACCTTC
TRBJ1-4,TRBD1,TRBV6-5,CASAETGDNEKLFF,TGTGCCAGCGCGGAGACAGGGGATAATGAAAAACTGTTTTTT
TRBJ1-5,-,TRBV19,CASNQGSFDQPQHF,TGTGCCAGTAATCAGGGGTCCTTCGATCAGCCCCAGCATTTT
TRBJ1-1,-,TRBV29-1,CSVESNQGWTEAFF,TGCAGCGTTGAATCCAATCAGGGGTGGACTGAAGCTTTCTTT
TRBJ2-3,TRBD1,TRBV5-4,CASSWAGGATDTQYF,TGTGCCAGCAGCTGGGCAGGGGGAGCCACAGATACGCAGTATTTT
TRBJ2-7,-,TRBV19,CASSPQDRAYEQYF,TGTGCCAGTAGTCCACAGGACAGAGCCTACGAGCAGTACTTC
TRBJ1-1,-,TRBV4-1,CASSQDLGHTNTEAFF,TGCGCCAGCAGCCAAGATTTGGGCCATACGAACACTGAAGCTTTCTTT
TRBJ2-1,TRBD2,TRBV6-6,CASRNGLVRNEQFF,TGTGCCAGCAGAAACGGACTAGTTAGAAATGAGCAGTTCTTC
TRBJ1-2,TRBD1,TRBV6-5,CASAFRDRDYGYTF,TGTGCCAGCGCGTTCCGGGACAGAGACTATGGCTACACCTTC
TRBJ2-2,TRBD1,TRBV10-2,CASSEVRGLAGELFF,TGCGCCAGCAGTGAAGTCAGGGGGCTTGCCGGGGAGCTGTTTTTT
TRBJ2-7,-,TRBV7-9,CASSPSQLVTYEQYF,TGTGCCAGCAGCCCTAGCCAACTTGTTACCTACGAGCAGTACTTC
TRBJ2-5,TRBD2,TRBV5-1,CASSLRGLAGPQETQYF,TGCGCCAGCAGCTTGAGGGGACTAGCGGGACCCCAAGAGACCCAGTACTTC
TRBJ1-2,TRBD1,TRBV10-3,CAISESGQGYGYTF,TGTGCCATCAGTGAGTCGGGACAGGGTTATGGCTACACCTTC
TRBJ1-2,TRBD1,TRBV5-8,CASSSPRTGGQSGYTF,TGTGCCAGCAGCTCCCCCCGGACAGGGGGACAGAGTGGCTACACCTTC
TRBJ1-5,-,TRBV2,CASSGGLWNQPQHF,TGTGCCAGCAGTGGTGGCTTGTGGAATCAGCCCCAGCATTTT
TRBJ2-1,TRBD2,TRBV7-9,CASSLGLAGVYEQFF,TGTGCCAGCAGCTTAGGACTAGCGGGAGTCTATGAGCAGTTCTTC
TRBJ2-7,-,TRBV19,CASSIGTGFYEQYF,TGTGCCAGTAGTATCGGGACTGGTTTCTACGAGCAGTACTTC
TRBJ1-2,TRBD1,TRBV6-5,CASSYVGQGFYGYTF,TGTGCCAGCAGTTACGTGGGACAGGGATTCTATGGCTACACCTTC